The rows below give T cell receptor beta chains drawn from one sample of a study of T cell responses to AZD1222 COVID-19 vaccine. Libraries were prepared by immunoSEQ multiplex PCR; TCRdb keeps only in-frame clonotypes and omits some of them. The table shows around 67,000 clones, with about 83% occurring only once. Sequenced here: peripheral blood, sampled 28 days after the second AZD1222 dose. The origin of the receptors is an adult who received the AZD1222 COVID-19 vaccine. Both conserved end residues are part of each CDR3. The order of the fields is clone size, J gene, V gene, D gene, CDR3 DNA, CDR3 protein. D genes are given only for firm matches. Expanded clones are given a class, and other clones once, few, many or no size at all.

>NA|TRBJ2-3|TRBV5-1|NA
TGCGCCAGCAGCTATGAGGGGGGGCTGGTAGATACGCAGTATTTT
CASSYEGGLVDTQYF
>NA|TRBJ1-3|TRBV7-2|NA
TGTGCCAGCAGCCAACAGCACTCTGGAAACACCATATATTTT
CASSQQHSGNTIYF
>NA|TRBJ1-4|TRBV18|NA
TGTGCCAGCTCACCTTTACAGAGACAGACGAGCGAAAAACTGTTTTTT
CASSPLQRQTSEKLFF
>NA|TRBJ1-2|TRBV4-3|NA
TGCGCCAGCAGCCAAGGGCACAGGGAAGGTGGCTACACCTTC
CASSQGHREGGYTF
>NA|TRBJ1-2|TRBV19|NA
TGTGCCAGTACCCCTTTTTCTGGGGTCGGCTATGGCTACACCTTC
CASTPFSGVGYGYTF
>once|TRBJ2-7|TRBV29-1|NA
TGCAGCGTTGCGGACCCCATTCACTTTCCATCCTACGAGCAGTACTTC
CSVADPIHFPSYEQYF
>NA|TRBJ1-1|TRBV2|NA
TGTGCCAGCAGTGCGCCTATGAACACTGAAGCTTTCTTT
CASSAPMNTEAFF
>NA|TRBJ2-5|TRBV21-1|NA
TGTGCCAGCAGCAAACCGGGACAGGGTTCAGAGACCCAGTACTTC
CASSKPGQGSETQYF
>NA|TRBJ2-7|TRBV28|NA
TGTGCCAGCAGTCCCTACAGGTACGAGCAGTACTTC
CASSPYRYEQYF
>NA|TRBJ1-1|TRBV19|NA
TGTGCCAGTAGTATTGGACGGGCCAACACTGAAGCTTTCTTT
CASSIGRANTEAFF
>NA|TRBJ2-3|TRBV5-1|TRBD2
TGCGCCAGCAGCGAACTAGCGGGGCAAGGTACGCAGTATTTT
CASSELAGQGTQYF
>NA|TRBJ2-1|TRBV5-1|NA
TGCGCCAGCAGCTTGGTATCTGGCCATGAGCAGTTCTTC
CASSLVSGHEQFF
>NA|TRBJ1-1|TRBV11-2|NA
TGTGCCAGCAGCTTAGTGACGGTCAACACTGAAGCTTTCTTT
CASSLVTVNTEAFF
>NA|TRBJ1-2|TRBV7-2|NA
TGTGCCAGCAGCTCCGGGGGGGGCTATGGCTACACCTTC
CASSSGGGYGYTF
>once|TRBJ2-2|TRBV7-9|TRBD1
TGTGCCAGCAGCGGTTGGGCAGGGGGACACACCGGGGAGCTGTTTTTT
CASSGWAGGHTGELFF
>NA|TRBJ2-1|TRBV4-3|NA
TGCGCCAGCAGCCAAGAACCACGGGATGAGCAGTTCTTC
CASSQEPRDEQFF
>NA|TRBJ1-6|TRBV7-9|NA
TGTGCCAGCAGCTTCGGATCACCACTCGCCTATAATTCACCCCTCCACTTT
CASSFGSPLAYNSPLHF
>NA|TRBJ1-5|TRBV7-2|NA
TGTGCCAGCAGCTTAGCGCCGGGGGGTTATCAGCCCCAGCATTTT
CASSLAPGGYQPQHF
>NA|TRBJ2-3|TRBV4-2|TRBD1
TGTGCCAGCAGCCCCAGGACAGGGCCAGATACGCAGTATTTT
CASSPRTGPDTQYF
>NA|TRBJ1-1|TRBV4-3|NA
TGCGCCAGCAGCCAAGATTCTTACGGGGGGGTCGGATCGAACACTGAAGCTTTCTTT
CASSQDSYGGVGSNTEAFF
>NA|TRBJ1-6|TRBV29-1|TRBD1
TGCAGCGTTGGGGACAGGTATAATTCACCCCTCCACTTT
CSVGDRYNSPLHF
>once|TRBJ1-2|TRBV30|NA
TGTGCCTGGAGTGCCTGGGCCCCCACGGATCGGCGGTACTATGGCTACACCTTC
CAWSAWAPTDRRYYGYTF
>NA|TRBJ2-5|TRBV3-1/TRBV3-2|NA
TGTGCCAGCAGCCAAGCTTTTGGGGATCGCCTCAGAGCCCAGTACTTC
CASSQAFGDRLRAQYF
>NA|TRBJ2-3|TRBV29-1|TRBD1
TGCAGCGTTGATCGGACAGGGGGCCCAGATACGCAGTATTTT
CSVDRTGGPDTQYF
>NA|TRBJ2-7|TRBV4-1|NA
TGCGCCAGCAGCCAAGAGCCCCAGGTCTCCTACGAGCAGTACTTC
CASSQEPQVSYEQYF
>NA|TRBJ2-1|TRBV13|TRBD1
TGTGCCAGCAGCCCGGGCTTCGAGGGACAGGCGGGTTTCTTC
CASSPGFEGQAGFF
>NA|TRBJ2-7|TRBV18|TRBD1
TGTGCCAGCTCACCGACAGGGTACGAGCAGTACTTC
CASSPTGYEQYF
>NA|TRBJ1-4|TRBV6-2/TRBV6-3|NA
TGTGCCAGCACCCCCAGGGCAACTAATGAAAAACTGTTTTTT
CASTPRATNEKLFF
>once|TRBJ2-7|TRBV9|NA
TGTGCCAGCAGCGCCGGTCCCCGCGGCGGGGTGAGCTCCTACGAGCAGTACTTC
CASSAGPRGGVSSYEQYF
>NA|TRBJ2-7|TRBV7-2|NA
TGTGCCAGCAGCTCGCGGGGCGGGGCCTCCTACGAGCAGTACTTC
CASSSRGGASYEQYF
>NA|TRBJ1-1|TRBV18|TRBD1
TGTGCCAGCTCACCCATCCTGACAGGGCGGACTGAAGCTTTCTTT
CASSPILTGRTEAFF
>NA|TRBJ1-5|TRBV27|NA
TGTGCCAGCAGGACAGGCGTAGAGCAGCCCCAGCATTTT
CASRTGVEQPQHF
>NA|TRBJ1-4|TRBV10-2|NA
TGCGCCAGCAGTGAGTTTCAGCGGGCGGGAAAACTGTTTTTT
CASSEFQRAGKLFF
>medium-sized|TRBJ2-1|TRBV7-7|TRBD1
TGTGCCAGCAGCCTAGGGACAGGGAAAACCTACAATGAGCAGTTCTTC
CASSLGTGKTYNEQFF
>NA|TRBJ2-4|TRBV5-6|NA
TGTGCCAGCAGCTTCGAGGGGAGGCTAGCCAAAAACATTCAGTACTTC
CASSFEGRLAKNIQYF
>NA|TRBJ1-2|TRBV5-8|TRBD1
TGTGCCCCAAGTCCAGGGGGACGTGACTATGGCTACACCTTC
CAPSPGGRDYGYTF
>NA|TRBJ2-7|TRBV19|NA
TGTGCCAGTAGACCTTCGGGTGCCTACGAGCAGTACTTC
CASRPSGAYEQYF
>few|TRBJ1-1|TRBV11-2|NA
TGTGCCAGCAGCTTCGGGAACACTGAAGCTTTCTTT
CASSFGNTEAFF
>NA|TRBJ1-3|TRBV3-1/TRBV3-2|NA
TGTGCCAGCAGCCAAGGTGCCGGAAGCTCTGGAAACACCATATATTTT
CASSQGAGSSGNTIYF
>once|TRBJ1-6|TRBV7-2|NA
TGTGCCAGCAGCTGGGGCCGGGACCCAAGGAACTCACCCCTCCACTTT
CASSWGRDPRNSPLHF
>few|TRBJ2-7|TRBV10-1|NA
TGCGCCAGCAGTTTACTTGACTACGAGCAGTACTTC
CASSLLDYEQYF
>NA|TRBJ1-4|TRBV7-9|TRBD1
TGTGCCAGCAGCTTAGGTTCAGGGGGGCATGAAAAACTGTTTTTT
CASSLGSGGHEKLFF
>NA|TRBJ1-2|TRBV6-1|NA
TGTGCCAGCAGTGAAAATACGGCTCGCGGCTACACCTTC
CASSENTARGYTF
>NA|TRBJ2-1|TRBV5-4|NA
TGTGCCAGCAGCTTGATGTGGGGGTACAATGAGCAGTTCTTC
CASSLMWGYNEQFF
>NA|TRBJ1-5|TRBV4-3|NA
TGCGCCAGCAGCCCCGGGAGGCTGGATCAGCCCCAGCATTTT
CASSPGRLDQPQHF
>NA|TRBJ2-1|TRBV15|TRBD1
TGTGCCACCAGCAGGAACAGGGGTTATCTTCTTTACAATGAGCAGTTCTTC
CATSRNRGYLLYNEQFF
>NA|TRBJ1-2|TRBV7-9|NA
TGTGCCAGCAGCTTAGACAGGTCCGGGTTCTTCTATGGCTACACCTTC
CASSLDRSGFFYGYTF
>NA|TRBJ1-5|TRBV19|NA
TGTGCCAGTAGTATAGCAGGTGGCAATCAGCCCCAGCATTTT
CASSIAGGNQPQHF